Detailed here is one T cell receptor beta chain. Which antigen it targets is not known. Per-base quality was not reported, and no clone a single base away is much larger than it. TCRbeta CDR3 regions were amplified from genomic DNA using the immunoSEQ Assay, a bias-controlled multiplex PCR. Processing in the source paper ran as follows. The number of nucleated cells in each sample was estimated from the amplification of reference gene primers within the assay. Sequence reads were collapsed and filtered to measure the absolute abundance of every unique TCRbeta CDR3 rearrangement. Productive Simpson clonality was computed per sample as the square root of Simpson's diversity index over productive rearrangements. TCRdb stores this immuneACCESS table with in-frame sequences only. Part of the clones is absent; in the studies checked, under half of the shortfall reflects unresolved V genes, and no reason is known for the rest. The V and J calls and clone size come from that table; D and trimming were worked out from the DNA. The sample table contains around 280,000 clones; only one count was recorded for over 85% of them. The ten largest make up 8.5% to 14% of the sample.

The germline V gene specifies KGHSH as CDR1 and LQKENI as CDR2. Trimming removed 4 bases from V and 0 bases from J; the gene matches leave 11 bases unexplained. CDR3 length: 19 amino acids, cysteine to phenylalanine. The CDR3 DNA has 57 bases and is translated from base 1. This entry belongs to a study of blood T cell repertoires in COVID-19 (dated by TCRdb to 2019 to 2021). Context from the whole study: Collaborator samples came from the United States, Italy and Spain and covered acute and convalescent phases of COVID-19. The material from the prospective study consisted of cDNA or gDNA derived from T cells, B-cell-depleted T cells, or PBMCs. Subjects who had been exposed to COVID-19, were actively infected with it, or had recovered from it provided the deeply sampled blood TCRbeta repertoires that made up the dataset. A freely available public database, intended as a resource for researchers studying the immune response to SARS-CoV-2, is where the repertoires were released. Samples came from the ongoing ImmuneRACE study (first 160 participants) plus 1,254 subjects from 6 global collaborators. The sample metadata nearly always contained a de-identified subject ID, COVID-19 status, age in years and sex. HLA class I and class II types, where available, came from metadata supplied by the sample provider rather than from assay-based typing. Results the study describes overall, beyond this receptor: The amount of clinical and demographic metadata varied by source and participant and was provided uncurated.

One collaborating source in Seattle enrolled patients while the patients were actively infected and followed the patients over time throughout the course of disease. The collaborating institutions used their own protocols to collect whole blood in K2EDTA tubes. For TCRbeta analysis, collaborators shipped samples in one of three forms: frozen whole blood, isolated PBMCs, or DNA extracted from either of those sample types. Sequences were obtained from peripheral blood. The clonotype comes from a woman in her twenties or thirties with COVID-19, enrolled during active disease. Recombination connected TRBV18 to TRBJ2-6; TRBD1 fits 8 bases in the junction. The CDR3 protein is CASSLTPGQASSGANVLTF. The nucleotides are TGTGCCAGCTCACTCACACCGGGACAGGCCAGCTCTGGGGCCAACGTCCTGACTTTC.